The 22 T cell receptor beta chains below all came from one sample that was sequenced in a study of CD8+CD57+ T cells in acquired aplastic anemia (dated by TCRdb to about 2018). Sequencing was carried out with an Illumina HiSeq 2000. Profiling of TCR beta VDJ combinations and CDR3 sequences used genomic DNA as the template. TCRdb cleaned the public reads at Q25 with fastp, built clones with MiXCR and kept in-frame beta chains. Rows are unified per CDR3 protein, each entry keeping the most common DNA and genes. Here the sample has hundreds of thousands of distinct CDR3 sequences; 65% to 80% occur a single time. The ten largest clones capture approximately 3.8% of the sample. The sample consisted of sorted CD4+, CD8+, or CD8+CD57+ T cells (not recorded which) from PBMCs. The receptors come from a human donor in good health, serving as a control.

This sequence joins TRBV19 and TRBJ1-1; D not certain. The CDR3 totals 14 residues. The germline V and J ends were trimmed by 5 bases and 1 base, with 11 bases remaining between them. Looked up from germline, CDR1 is LNHDA and CDR2 is SQIVND (reference sequence). In DNA, the CDR3 is TGTGCCAGTAGTCCCTACGAAGGGAACACTGAAGCTTTCTTT. Translation gives CASSPYEGNTEAFF. The whole variable domain, filled in from reference TRBV19 and TRBJ1-1, reads DGGITQSPKYLFRKEGQNVTLSCEQNLNHDAMYWYRQDPGQGLRLIYYSQIVNDFQKGDIAEGYSVSREKKESFPLTVTSAQKNPTAFYLCASSPYEGNTEAFFGQGTRLTVV.

This sequence joins TRBV25-1 and TRBJ2-5; D ambiguous. CDR3 length: 14 amino acids. Germline CDR1 MGHDK, CDR2 SYGVNS. Trimming removed 1 base at V and 2 bases at J, with 8 bases between. The CDR3 coding sequence is TGTGCCAGCAGTGAATTAACACCACAAGAGACCCAGTACTTC. The encoded protein is CASSELTPQETQYF.

Concerning this clonotype: The junction departs from germline at one end; a sequencing error may be responsible. This chain joins TRBV9 and TRBJ2-5; TRBD2 is a possible D gene (5 bases). Germline V gene lookup returns CDR1 SGDLS and CDR2 YYNGEE. This CDR3 has 14 residues. CDR3 sequence reads: CASRGAGRGDTEDF. CDR3 coding DNA: TGTGCCAGCAGAGGCGCGGGCCGGGGAGACACTGAAGACTTC.

The chain joins TRBV5-4 to TRBJ1-1; possibly TRBD1 for D (5 bases). The CDR3 is made up of 12 amino acids. The germline V gene has CDR1 SGHNT and CDR2 YYREEE (reference sequence). The V and J ends lost 2 bases and 7 bases respectively, with 9 bases between them. The CDR3: CASSFEGREAFF. The CDR3 DNA reads as TGTGCCAGCAGCTTTGAGGGGCGTGAAGCTTTCTTT.

This clonotype was recorded at least ten times. This chain uses TRBV3-1 with TRBJ2-7, with 7 bases aligning to TRBD1. CDR3 size: 14 residues. Trimming cost V 4 bases and J 3 bases; bases outside gene matches: 6. The germline CDR1 and CDR2 sequences are LGHDT and YNNKEL (reference sequence). This chain's CDR3 is CASSRTGSVYEQYF. The CDR3 nucleotides are TGTGCCAGCAGCCGGACAGGCTCTGTCTACGAGCAGTACTTC.

In regard to this clonotype: A junction end diverges from the germline sequence, so it may reflect a read error. This sequence joins TRBV7-2 and TRBJ1-3, with D perhaps TRBD1 (5 bases). The CDR3 extends over 16 amino acids. The V gene's germline CDR1 is SGHTA and CDR2 FQGNSA. In nucleotides, the CDR3 is TGTGCCCGAGACTTAGGGCGGGGCTCCTCTAGAAACACCATATATTTT. Its protein product is CARDLGRGSSRNTIYF.

The rearrangement uses TRBV19 and TRBJ1-2; possibly TRBD1 for D (5 bases). The CDR3 runs to 13 residues. The V end lost 5 bases, the J end lost 5 bases, and 12 bases lay between the germline ends. Per the germline V gene, CDR1 is LNHDA and CDR2 is SQIVND (reference sequence). CDR3 amino acids: CASSVDTLYGYTF. CDR3 DNA: TGTGCCAGTAGTGTGGACACCTTGTATGGCTACACCTTC.

The gene calls are TRBV19 and TRBJ1-1; 8 nucleotides align to TRBD1. The CDR3 has 12 amino acids. Per the germline V gene, CDR1 is LNHDA and CDR2 is SQIVND (reference sequence). V lost 8 bases to trimming and J lost 1 base; unmatched junction nucleotides: 0. The chain's CDR3 is CASGQGNTEAFF. CDR3 bases: TGTGCCAGTGGACAGGGGAACACTGAAGCTTTCTTT.

This clonotype was recorded many times. The V call is TRBV7-9, the J call TRBJ1-2; no reliable D call. Germline V gives CDR1 SEHNR, CDR2 FQNEAQ (reference sequence). This CDR3 is 13 amino acids long. V shed 5 bases and J shed 4 bases, with 11 bases lying between them. CDR3 region: CASSPGLLYGYTF. In nucleotides, the CDR3 is TGTGCCAGCAGCCCGGGCCTGCTCTATGGCTACACCTTC.

The V call is TRBV6-1, the J call TRBJ1-5, with D uncertain. The germline V and J ends were trimmed by 3 bases and 7 bases, with 4 bases remaining between them. The CDR3 has 11 amino acids. CDR1 and CDR2 from the germline V gene are MNHNS and SASEGT. CDR3 protein: CASSDDQPQHF. The DNA of the CDR3 is TGTGCCAGCAGTGACGACCAGCCCCAGCATTTT.

As for this clonotype: A read error is likely, as this CDR3 ends without the conserved phenylalanine or tryptophan. It is unclear where the CDR3 begins or ends on the DNA, so no DNA is shown, and the CDR3 is as TCRdb lists it. The V call is TRBV7-9, the J call TRBJ1-2. The germline V gene encodes CDR1 SEHNR and CDR2 FQNEAQ (reference sequence). The CDR3 numbers 13 amino acids, ends counted. CDR3 sequence: CASSSPVPAGGLV.

This clonotype was observed a few times. The rearrangement uses TRBV25-1 and TRBJ1-2, with 12 bases lining up with TRBD1. The CDR3 contains 18 residues. V was clipped by 8 bases and J by 6 bases; unmatched bases: 19. The V gene's germline CDR1 is MGHDK and CDR2 SYGVNS. The DNA of the CDR3 is TGTGCCAGCTCCTATGCGGGTAATTTGGGACAGGGGGCCGATGGCTACACCTTC. Encoded protein: CASSYAGNLGQGADGYTF.

This chain connects TRBV14 to TRBJ2-7; D is tentatively TRBD1 or TRBD2 (5 bases each). Per the germline V gene, CDR1 is SGHDN and CDR2 is FVKESK. CDR3 length: 17 residues. V was pared by 5 bases and J by 1 base, with 21 bases between. The CDR3 loop is CASSIRDRGDPSYEQYF. As DNA, the CDR3 is TGTGCCAGCAGCATACGGGACCGGGGCGATCCGTCCTACGAGCAGTACTTC.

V usage is TRBV7-8 and J usage is TRBJ2-7; TRBD1 agrees at 7 bases. The germline gives CDR1 SGHVS, CDR2 FQNEAQ. With 5 bases clipped from V and 6 bases from J, the junction kept 7 bases outside the gene matches. This CDR3 region has 13 residues. CDR3 sequence reads: CASSRRQGTEQYF. Here the CDR3 DNA reads TGTGCCAGCAGCAGAAGACAGGGTACCGAGCAGTACTTC.

This clonotype showed up just once. CDR3 nucleotide sequence: TGTGCCAGCAGTTTAGGGTGGAGGGACGGCTACACCTTC. This sequence encodes CASSLGWRDGYTF. The rearrangement links TRBV12-3 or TRBV12-4 to TRBJ1-2; perhaps TRBD1 as D (5 bases). The CDR3 consists of 13 residues. Trimming pared 1 base from V and 8 bases from J, leaving 11 bases between.

Concerning this clonotype: Here the CDR3 omits its conserved ending phenylalanine or tryptophan, so a read error is the likely source. V is TRBV10-3 and J is TRBJ2-1; D remains unclear. Trimming took off 5 bases at V and 9 bases at J, with 8 bases between the two ends. Germline CDR1 and CDR2: ENHRY and SYGVKD. The CDR3 loop spans 11 amino acids. CDR3 protein: CAISYVAEQFV. For the CDR3, the DNA is TGTGCCATCAGTTATGTTGCTGAGCAGTTCGTC.

This clonotype was seen only a few times. This may be a read error: a much more frequent sequence differs by one nucleotide. The chain uses TRBV7-8 and TRBJ1-1, with D perhaps TRBD1 (5 bases). Per the germline V gene, CDR1 is SGHVS and CDR2 is FQNEAQ. This CDR3 has 16 residues. The CDR3 DNA follows: TGTGCCAGCAGCCGTGCCGGGACGGAAGTGAACACTGAAGCTTCCTTT. Translated: CASSRAGTEVNTEASF.

The J gene is TRBJ1-6, the V gene TRBV7-6, with D possibly being TRBD1 (5 bases). V was cut by 5 bases and J by 13 bases, with 24 bases left in between. The CDR3 sequence is 16 residues long. CDR1 is SGHVS, CDR2 FNYEAQ, per germline. CDR3 coding DNA: TGTGCCAGCAGCCTTATTATCTCGTGGGACTCGACTCCCCTCCACTTT. This sequence encodes CASSLIISWDSTPLHF.

This clonotype was seen ten or more times. The CDR3, as DNA: TGTGCCTGGAGTCCCGGTGGACAGGGCTGGGAGACCCAGTACTTC. It yields the protein CAWSPGGQGWETQYF. This chain links TRBV30 with TRBJ2-5; 8 bases are shared with TRBD1. The CDR3 has 15 amino acids. Per the germline V gene, CDR1 is GTSNPN and CDR2 is SVGIG (reference sequence). After removal of 2 bases from V and 5 bases from J, the junction contained 10 bases not matched to a gene.

A note on this clonotype: The junction shows a germline mismatch at one end, possibly a read error. The chain links TRBV7-2 to TRBJ1-5, with 7 positions matching TRBD1. The CDR3 contains 14 residues. Germline V CDR1 and CDR2: SGHTA, FQGNSA. CDR3 loop: CASSPEGAGHTLYF. The CDR3 region has the DNA TGTGCCAGCAGCCCAGAGGGGGCAGGACACACCCTATATTTT.

Comment on this clonotype: At one of its ends the junction is not consistent with the germline gene, which may arise from a read error. J is TRBJ2-7 and V is TRBV6-5; D might be TRBD2 (6 bases). CDR1 and CDR2 from the germline V gene are MNHEY and SVGAGI. CDR3 size: 11 residues. CDR3 sequence: CAISGEDEQYF. DNA of the CDR3: TGTGCCATCAGTGGGGAGGACGAGCAGTACTTC.

A few counts support this clonotype. This chain links TRBV7-9 with TRBJ2-7, with unresolved D. Trimming took 3 bases from V and 3 from J, leaving 12 bases between them. The germline gives CDR1 SEHNR, CDR2 FQNEAQ (reference sequence). The CDR3 is 14 amino acids. CDR3 bases: TGTGCCAGCAGCTTGCCTCCCAGACACTACGAGCAGTACTTC. This gives the protein CASSLPPRHYEQYF.